The 28 T cell receptor beta chains given below trace back to one sample, sequenced in a study of blood T cell repertoires in COVID-19. Clones were read by immunoSEQ multiplex PCR, and TCRdb kept only the in-frame ones, dropping some. Of about 71,000 clones in the sample, roughly 82% were seen once. Material: peripheral blood. The origin of the receptors is a woman aged 80 or over with acute or convalescent COVID-19.

V is TRBV28 and J is TRBJ2-7, with TRBD1 matching over 7 bases. This CDR3 has 14 residues. J gave up 5 bases and V 4 bases, and 8 bases lay outside the gene matches. Germline loops: CDR1 MDHEN, CDR2 SYDVKM. The DNA for the CDR3 is TGTGCCAGCAGTTCATCCGACAGGGCGCACGAGCAGTACTTC. It is translated as CASSSSDRAHEQYF.

This chain uses TRBV27 with TRBJ2-7; weak D call: TRBD1 (6 bases). CDR3 length equals 14 residues. Looked up from germline, CDR1 is MNHEY and CDR2 is SMNVEV (reference sequence). V shed 6 bases and J shed 6 bases, with 18 bases lying between them. The CDR3 protein is CASSNREIFAEQYF. CDR3 nucleotides: TGTGCCAGCAGCAACAGGGAAATCTTTGCCGAGCAGTACTTC.

Written as DNA, the CDR3 is TGTGCCAGCAGTTACTTAGCCGGGACTAGCGGGAGGGTATCCTACAATGAGCAGTTCTTC. It yields the protein CASSYLAGTSGRVSYNEQFF. This sequence joins TRBV6-2 or TRBV6-3 and TRBJ2-1, with 16 bases that match TRBD2. V lost 1 base and J lost 1; bases outside the gene matches: 7. The CDR3 has 20 amino acids. The germline V gene has CDR1 MNHEY and CDR2 SVGEGT.

CDR3: CAWSAGLAGRTQYF. The CDR3 DNA follows: TGTGCCTGGAGCGCGGGACTAGCGGGAAGGACCCAGTACTTC. The chain links TRBV30 to TRBJ2-5; 13 bases align to TRBD2. V lost 3 bases, J lost 7 bases, and 5 bases stayed unmatched. The germline V gene encodes CDR1 GTSNPN and CDR2 SVGIG (reference sequence). This CDR3 spans 14 amino acids.

This clone was recorded a few times. The V and J genes are TRBV7-2 and TRBJ2-7, with 11 nucleotides matching TRBD2. V dropped 5 bases and J dropped 3; count of bases not matched to a gene: 12. This CDR3 has 17 residues. Germline V CDR1 and CDR2: SGHTA, FQGNSA. CDR3 loop: CASSRTITSGSLYEQYF. The CDR3 coding sequence is TGTGCCAGCAGCCGTACGATAACTAGCGGGAGCCTCTACGAGCAGTACTTC.

This sequence joins TRBV7-2 and TRBJ1-6, with 7 nucleotides matching TRBD1. This CDR3 has 18 amino acids. V trimming: 0 bases; J trimming: 10 bases; junction bases outside the gene matches: 15. Germline V gene sequence: CDR1 SGHTA, CDR2 FQGNSA. The CDR3 DNA is TGTGCCAGCAGCTTAGCGTCACGCAGGGGGTCTTTGGGATCACCCCTCCACTTT. This gives the protein CASSLASRRGSLGSPLHF.

Here the CDR3 DNA reads TGTGCCAGCTCTCGAGGAGCAGGGATAGGCTCCTACAATGAGCAGTTCTTC. It specifies CASSRGAGIGSYNEQFF. V and J are TRBV7-2 and TRBJ2-1; D may be TRBD1 (5 bases). Germline V gives CDR1 SGHTA, CDR2 FQGNSA. V lost 8 bases to trimming and J lost 0 bases, with 20 bases between them. This CDR3 spans 17 amino acids. Looking up the rest from reference TRBV7-2 and TRBJ2-1 gives the full variable domain: GAGVSQSPSNKVTEKGKDVELRCDPISGHTALYWYRQSLGQGLEFLIYFQGNSAPDKSGLPSDRFSAERTGGSVSTLTIQRTQQEDSAVYLCASSRGAGIGSYNEQFFGPGTRLTVL.

The chain uses TRBV19 and TRBJ1-1; D is perhaps TRBD1 (5 bases). CDR3 size: 16 residues. Trimming removed 3 bases from V and 7 bases from J, with 21 bases in between. Germline V gene lookup returns CDR1 LNHDA and CDR2 SQIVND (reference sequence). The CDR3 spells CASSIPGGVTAGEAFF. The CDR3 DNA follows: TGTGCCAGTAGTATCCCGGGGGGGGTGACAGCTGGTGAAGCTTTCTTT. The whole variable domain, remainder taken from reference TRBV19 and TRBJ1-1, is DGGITQSPKYLFRKEGQNVTLSCEQNLNHDAMYWYRQDPGQGLRLIYYSQIVNDFQKGDIAEGYSVSREKKESFPLTVTSAQKNPTAFYLCASSIPGGVTAGEAFFGQGTRLTVV.

This chain uses TRBV7-2 with TRBJ1-5, with no clear D. The CDR3 has 15 amino acids. Germline V gene data show CDR1 as SGHTA and CDR2 as FQGNSA. V lost 7 bases and J 4 bases, leaving 17 bases between the germline ends. The CDR3 sequence is CASTMDPTGNQPQHF. CDR3 nucleotide sequence: TGTGCCAGCACCATGGACCCGACGGGGAATCAGCCCCAGCATTTT. Combining the CDR3 with reference TRBV7-2 and TRBJ1-5 gives the whole variable domain GAGVSQSPSNKVTEKGKDVELRCDPISGHTALYWYRQSLGQGLEFLIYFQGNSAPDKSGLPSDRFSAERTGGSVSTLTIQRTQQEDSAVYLCASTMDPTGNQPQHFGDGTRLSIL.

The V and J genes are TRBV25-1 and TRBJ2-3, with TRBD2 as a possible D gene (6 bases). This CDR3 contains 17 residues. Germline CDR1 and CDR2: MGHDK and SYGVNS. V was pared by 1 base and J by 0 bases, with 14 bases between. As DNA, the CDR3 is TGTGCCAGCAGTGAATCTCGGGACTGGATTAGCACAGATACGCAGTATTTT. Encoded protein: CASSESRDWISTDTQYF.

This clone came up a few times. This sequence joins TRBV28 and TRBJ2-3, with TRBD2 matching 7 bases. V shed 4 bases and J 1 base; nucleotides not matched to a gene: 8. The length of the CDR3 is 16 residues. Germline-derived CDR1 and CDR2 are MDHEN and SYDVKM. This CDR3 reads CASSSRGRDRTDTQYF. The DNA of the CDR3 is TGTGCCAGCAGTTCCCGTGGGAGGGACCGCACAGATACGCAGTATTTT.

There are a few counts of this clone. V is TRBV2 and J is TRBJ2-1; 7 bases map to TRBD2. CDR3 length equals 17 residues. Germline assignment: CDR1 SNHLY and CDR2 FYNNEI. J was trimmed by 0 bases and V by 0 bases; bases with no gene match: 5. The CDR3 loop is CASSEAWGGSSYNEQFF. The CDR3 DNA reads as TGTGCCAGCAGTGAAGCATGGGGCGGGAGCTCCTACAATGAGCAGTTCTTC.

The V call is TRBV28, the J call TRBJ1-5; TRBD1 matches 10 bases. Germline CDR1 reads MDHEN; CDR2 reads SYDVKM. The ends lost 5 bases at V and 6 bases at J; junction bases unmatched: 10. The CDR3 length is 16 residues. The CDR3 loop is CASSGGQGLRSQPQHF. The CDR3 nucleotides are TGTGCCAGCAGTGGGGGACAGGGGCTCCGGTCTCAGCCCCAGCATTTT.

This clone was observed a handful of times. The V gene is TRBV5-1, the J gene TRBJ1-6, with 9 bases identical to TRBD1. The CDR3 is 16 residues long. Germline CDR1 reads SGHRS; CDR2 reads YFSETQ. V trimming: 3 bases; J trimming: 6 bases; junction bases outside the gene matches: 7. This CDR3 reads CASSWGPTGGNSPLHF. The CDR3 coding sequence is TGCGCCAGCAGCTGGGGGCCGACAGGGGGTAATTCACCCCTCCACTTT.

This rearrangement joins TRBV6-5 to TRBJ1-2; TRBD1 is a possible D gene (5 bases). Looked up from germline, CDR1 is MNHEY and CDR2 is SVGAGI. This CDR3 has 12 residues. The ends were cut back, 7 bases at V and 1 base at J, with 7 bases in the middle. The CDR3 DNA follows: TGTGCCAGCACCGGGGGTAACTATGGCTACACCTTC. Translating it yields CASTGGNYGYTF.

This clone was seen a handful of times. The chain is built from TRBV6-2 or TRBV6-3 and TRBJ2-7; the D gene is possibly TRBD1 (6 bases). CDR1 is MNHEY, CDR2 SVGEGT, per germline. Trimming left V 5 bases short and J 4 bases short, with 9 bases between. This CDR3 is 12 amino acids long. The CDR3: CASSRGTYEQYF. DNA of the CDR3: TGTGCCAGCAGTAGGGGGACGTACGAGCAGTACTTC.

The chain couples TRBV6-5 to TRBJ1-5; TRBD1 agrees at 9 bases. The germline V gene has CDR1 MNHEY and CDR2 SVGAGI. The CDR3 covers 15 residues. The V gene end was trimmed by 6 bases and the J gene end by 7 bases; junction bases not matched to a gene: 10. The CDR3 region is CASRYNRDRVQPQHF. CDR3 nucleotide sequence: TGTGCCAGCAGGTATAATCGGGACAGGGTGCAGCCCCAGCATTTT.

This clone was counted between two and nine times. The genes are TRBV7-9 and TRBJ2-1, with 7 positions matching TRBD2. From germline, CDR1 is SEHNR and CDR2 FQNEAQ (reference sequence). This CDR3 has 14 amino acids. The trim removed 1 base at V and 5 bases at J, leaving 2 bases unmatched. CDR3 in DNA: TGTGCCAGCAGCTTAGGCGGGAGAAACAATGAGCAGTTCTTC. Amino acid sequence: CASSLGGRNNEQFF.

The gene calls are TRBV28 and TRBJ2-1; TRBD2 matches 7 bases. Germline CDR1 reads MDHEN; CDR2 reads SYDVKM. This CDR3 region has 15 residues. V was pared by 2 bases and J by 0 bases, with 1 base of the junction left unmatched. The CDR3 nucleotides read TGTGCCAGCAGTTTAAGGGACTACTCCTACAATGAGCAGTTCTTC. Protein product: CASSLRDYSYNEQFF. Looking up the rest from reference TRBV28 and TRBJ2-1 gives the full variable domain: DVKVTQSSRYLVKRTGEKVFLECVQDMDHENMFWYRQDPGLGLRLIYFSYDVKMKEKGDIPEGYSVSREKKERFSLILESASTNQTSMYLCASSLRDYSYNEQFFGPGTRLTVL.

V and J are TRBV5-5 and TRBJ2-7, with D maybe TRBD2 (6 bases). CDR3 length: 15 residues. The ends were cut back, 2 bases at V and 6 bases at J, with 18 bases in the middle. Germline V gene data show CDR1 as SGHKS and CDR2 as YYEKEE (reference sequence). CDR3 nucleotides: TGTGCCAGCAGCTTTGGTTCGTCGGGAGTAGCCGAGCAGTACTTC. Encoded protein: CASSFGSSGVAEQYF.

This clone occurred a few times. V and J are TRBV29-1 and TRBJ2-7; possible D gene TRBD1, 6 bases. The CDR3 spans 13 residues. V lost 4 bases and J 2 bases, leaving 12 bases between the germline ends. Germline loops: CDR1 SQVTM, CDR2 ANQGSEA. This CDR3 is CSVGAGVAYEQYF. Here the CDR3 DNA reads TGCAGCGTTGGGGCAGGGGTAGCCTACGAGCAGTACTTC.

V gene TRBV7-9 combines with J gene TRBJ2-1; D remains ambiguous. Germline CDR1 reads SEHNR; CDR2 reads FQNEAQ (reference sequence). Trimming took 0 bases from V and 4 from J, leaving 4 bases between them. The CDR3 runs to 13 residues. The CDR3 region has the DNA TGTGCCAGCAGCTTAGCACTGTACAATGAGCAGTTCTTC. It codes for CASSLALYNEQFF.

The gene calls are TRBV5-4 and TRBJ1-6; D remains ambiguous. The CDR3 runs 15 residues. Germline loops: CDR1 SGHNT, CDR2 YYREEE (reference sequence). With 0 bases removed from V and 5 bases from J, the gap between germline ends came to 9 bases. CDR3 coding DNA: TGTGCCAGCAGCTTGGGTCAGGTCCATAATTCACCCCTCCACTTT. Encoded protein: CASSLGQVHNSPLHF.

This rearrangement joins TRBV5-8 to TRBJ1-1; D perhaps matches TRBD1 (6 bases). V was cut by 3 bases and J by 3 bases, with 21 bases left in between. The CDR3 sequence is 17 residues long. Germline loops: CDR1 SGHTS, CDR2 YDEGEE. Here the CDR3 reads CASSSKLQGAGDTEAFF. CDR3 sequence (DNA): TGTGCCAGCAGCTCAAAACTGCAGGGCGCAGGGGACACTGAAGCTTTCTTT.

V gene TRBV18 combines with J gene TRBJ1-1; D gene unclear. Per the germline V gene, CDR1 is KGHSH and CDR2 is LQKENI. CDR3 length: 16 amino acids. V gave up 3 bases and J gave up 1 base, with 15 bases separating them. CDR3 loop: CASSPLTGFGNTEAFF. The CDR3 nucleotides read TGTGCCAGCTCACCCCTAACGGGGTTCGGGAACACTGAAGCTTTCTTT.

The J gene is TRBJ2-7, the V gene TRBV3-1 (or the pseudogene TRBV3-2), with D perhaps TRBD2 (5 bases). Germline assignment: CDR1 LGHDT and CDR2 YNNKEL (reference sequence). V was trimmed by 4 bases and J by 1 base, leaving 14 bases between them. This CDR3 spans 15 amino acids. The CDR3 protein is CASSPSWTLSYEQYF. The CDR3, as DNA: TGTGCCAGCAGCCCATCCTGGACTCTTTCCTACGAGCAGTACTTC.

This clone was seen only once. The V and J genes are TRBV3-1 (or the pseudogene TRBV3-2) and TRBJ2-7; 14 bases align to TRBD2. The CDR3 runs to 17 residues. Trimming removed 4 bases from V and 4 bases from J; junction bases left unmatched: 9. CDR1 and CDR2 (germline): LGHDT, YNNKEL (reference sequence). The chain's CDR3 is CASSPGTSGSKVYEQYF. The CDR3 coding sequence is TGTGCCAGCAGCCCCGGGACTAGCGGGAGTAAGGTTTACGAGCAGTACTTC.

This clone occurred once. This chain joins TRBV12-3 or TRBV12-4 and TRBJ1-1; D call uncertain. The CDR3 length is 13 residues. V gave up 3 bases and J gave up 5 bases, with 10 bases separating them. The CDR3 sequence: CASSLRAGTEAFF. The CDR3 DNA follows: TGTGCCAGCAGTTTGCGGGCGGGGACTGAAGCTTTCTTT.